This entry is about one T cell receptor (beta chain). Trimming stripped 1 base from V and 10 bases from J, with 17 bases between. The CDR3 totals 15 residues. Per the germline V gene, CDR1 is LGHNA and CDR2 is YNFKEQ. This entry comes from a study of patients and donors after allogeneic stem cell transplantation. TCRdb independently ran MiXCR on the RT-PCR reads; one entry per CDR3 protein. The data hold some 230,000 distinct CDR3 sequences, with approximately 14% observed a single time. This receptor was obtained from a human donor who was either an allogeneic HSCT recipient or a stem cell or donor lymphocyte infusion donor (not recorded which). It is not recorded whose cells these are; they may come from a transplant donor. The V and J genes are TRBV4-2 and TRBJ2-1; a possible D gene is TRBD1 (5 bases). The sequencing sample was made of blood, either unsorted or a sorted T cell fraction (not recorded which). CDR3 nucleotide sequence: TGTGCCAGCAGCCAAGGGGGCCTGTGGAGTGAAGAGCAGTTCTTC. This sequence encodes CASSQGGLWSEEQFF.